These T cell receptor beta chains were read from a single sample in a study of shared clonotypes between healthy human individuals. Generated by immunoSEQ multiplex PCR, the TCRdb table keeps only in-frame clones and is missing some. The sample lists around 2,100,000 clones, around 96% seen once, with more than 0.9% in the top ten. Material: naive CD8+ T cells sorted from blood. These receptors all stem from a man in his late teens or twenties in good health. Both conserved end residues are part of each CDR3. A D gene is named only where the DNA matches it firmly.

d_gene | j_gene | v_gene | CDR3nt | CDR3aa
TRBD2 | TRBJ2-7 | TRBV6-1 | TGTGCCAGCAGTGGTAGCGGGGGTTTGTACGAGCAGTACTTC | CASSGSGGLYEQYF
TRBD1 | TRBJ2-1 | TRBV19 | TGTGCCAGTACCCCAGGGGGCGGGGACTACAATGAGCAGTTCTTC | CASTPGGGDYNEQFF
NA | TRBJ2-7 | TRBV6-1 | TGTGCCAGCAACGCCTACGAGCAGTACTTC | CASNAYEQYF
NA | TRBJ2-7 | TRBV7-6 | TGTGCCAGCAGCTTGCGAAGGGGAGACGAGCAGTACTTC | CASSLRRGDEQYF
TRBD2 | TRBJ2-1 | TRBV4-2 | TGTGCCAGCAGCTTGGTAGGCGGGAGGGCGGATGAGCAGTTCTTC | CASSLVGGRADEQFF
NA | TRBJ2-5 | TRBV30 | TGTGCCTGGAAGTCCCTGTGGGAGACCCAGTACTTC | CAWKSLWETQYF
NA | TRBJ2-7 | TRBV5-4 | TGTGCCAGCAGTACGGCAGCGGGCACATCCTACGAGCAGTACTTC | CASSTAAGTSYEQYF
NA | TRBJ2-3 | TRBV10-3 | TGTGCCATCAGTGAGGAAGGCGGGGGCACAGATACGCAGTATTTT | CAISEEGGGTDTQYF
TRBD2 | TRBJ2-7 | TRBV27 | TGTGCCAGCACAAGCTTGACTAGCGGGAGGTCCGAGCAGTACTTC | CASTSLTSGRSEQYF
NA | TRBJ2-1 | TRBV28 | TGTGCCAGCACCGAGGGCAGTTCCTACAATGAGCAGTTCTTC | CASTEGSSYNEQFF
TRBD1 | TRBJ1-1 | TRBV6-5 | TGTGCCAGCAGTCCGACAGGGGGTGAAGCTTTCTTT | CASSPTGGEAFF
NA | TRBJ2-5 | TRBV5-6 | TGTGCCAGCAGCCGCATTGAGTACCAAGAGACCCAGTACTTC | CASSRIEYQETQYF
NA | TRBJ1-1 | TRBV11-2 | TGTGCCAGCAGCCTAATGCGAGGGGAAGGGGAGACTGAAGCTTTCTTT | CASSLMRGEGETEAFF
NA | TRBJ2-6 | TRBV28 | TGTGCCAGCAGACCGAGGGCAACTGGGGCCAACGTCCTGACTTTC | CASRPRATGANVLTF
NA | TRBJ2-7 | TRBV7-9 | TGTGCCAGCAGCTTACAGGGCACCTACGAGCAGTACTTC | CASSLQGTYEQYF
NA | TRBJ2-2 | TRBV6-6 | TGTGCCAGCAGCACGACAGGAGACAACACCGGGGAGCTGTTTTTT | CASSTTGDNTGELFF
NA | TRBJ2-2 | TRBV13 | TGTGCCAGCAGCTTAGAGAACACCGGGGAGCTGTTTTTT | CASSLENTGELFF
NA | TRBJ2-2 | TRBV5-1 | TGCGCCAGCAGCTTCCGGGGCCTCGGGAACACCGGGGAGCTGTTTTTT | CASSFRGLGNTGELFF
NA | TRBJ2-5 | TRBV5-6 | TGTGCCAGCAGCCAGGTAACAGCCCAAGACCAGTACTTC | CASSQVTAQDQYF
NA | TRBJ2-2 | TRBV18 | TGTGCCAGCTCACCCCTTGCAAGTTGGAACACCGGGGAGCTGTTTTTT | CASSPLASWNTGELFF
NA | TRBJ1-1 | TRBV10-3 | TGTGCCATCAGTTTACAGGGCGCTGAAGCTTTCTTT | CAISLQGAEAFF
TRBD1 | TRBJ1-5 | TRBV19 | TGTGCCAGTAGTATAGATTGGGCAGGGGGTACAAGCAATCAGCCCCAGCATTTT | CASSIDWAGGTSNQPQHF
NA | TRBJ2-7 | TRBV27 | TGTGCCAGCAGGCTAAGTTTAGGTGGGGCCTACGAGCAGTACTTC | CASRLSLGGAYEQYF
TRBD1 | TRBJ2-3 | TRBV19 | TGTGCCAGTAGTCCCCACTGGGACAGGGTCCTAGATACGCAGTATTTT | CASSPHWDRVLDTQYF
TRBD2 | TRBJ2-2 | TRBV27 | TGTGCCAGCAGTATAGCGGGGGTGAACACCGGGGAGCTGTTTTTT | CASSIAGVNTGELFF
TRBD1 | TRBJ1-2 | TRBV11-2 | TGTGCCAGCAGCTTTACAGGGGCCCTCTATGGCTACACCTTC | CASSFTGALYGYTF
NA | TRBJ2-2 | TRBV19 | TGTGCCAGTAGTATCTTCAACACCGGGGAGCTGTTTTTT | CASSIFNTGELFF
TRBD1 | TRBJ1-2 | TRBV13 | TGTGCCAGCAGCGCAAACACCCCCGGGACAGATCACCTTAATGGCTACACCTTC | CASSANTPGTDHLNGYTF
NA | TRBJ2-3 | TRBV4-1 | TGCGCCAGCAGCCACGCAAAGGGGTTGGCGCAGTATTTT | CASSHAKGLAQYF
NA | TRBJ1-1 | TRBV28 | TGTGCCAGCAGTTTTGTGGGAACTGAAGCTTTCTTT | CASSFVGTEAFF
NA | TRBJ2-3 | TRBV7-9 | TGTGCCAGCAGCTTAGCTCCAACTAGCACAGATACGCAGTATTTT | CASSLAPTSTDTQYF
TRBD2 | TRBJ2-1 | TRBV11-2 | TGTGCCAGCAGCTTAGGACCGCTAGCGGGAAGGGGCAATGAGCAGTTCTTC | CASSLGPLAGRGNEQFF
TRBD2 | TRBJ2-1 | TRBV4-1 | TGCGCCAGCAGCCAGTCGGGGGGAGCGGGGGCGCTTAATGAGCAGTTCTTC | CASSQSGGAGALNEQFF
NA | TRBJ1-5 | TRBV27 | TGTGCCAGCAGTTTAAAGGCTGATCAGCCCCAGCATTTT | CASSLKADQPQHF
NA | TRBJ2-3 | TRBV5-1 | TGCGCCAGCAGCCGGAACGAGTACAGGCTGTTGGATACGCAGTATTTT | CASSRNEYRLLDTQYF
NA | TRBJ2-7 | TRBV28 | TGTGCCAGCAGTTTAGAACTAAGAGTTAACTCCTACGAGCAGTACTTC | CASSLELRVNSYEQYF
NA | TRBJ1-2 | TRBV6-5 | TGTGCCAGCAGTTACGGGGCAACGCACTATGGCTACACCTTC | CASSYGATHYGYTF
TRBD2 | TRBJ2-1 | TRBV6-5 | TGTGCCAGCAGTTATTTAGCGGGGGGTGTAGAGCAGTTCTTC | CASSYLAGGVEQFF
TRBD1 | TRBJ2-7 | TRBV7-9 | TGTGCCAGCAGCTCGACAGGGGGCACCTACGAGCAGTACTTC | CASSSTGGTYEQYF
NA | TRBJ2-3 | TRBV4-2 | TGTGCCAGCAGCCAGGAGACCCTAGCAGGGGCCAGGGATACGCAGTATTTT | CASSQETLAGARDTQYF